This T cell receptor (beta chain) was observed in a study of T cell changes during pregnancy in multiple sclerosis (dated 2019 in TCRdb). Context from the whole study: The study looked at changes in the T cell repertoire across pregnancy in women with multiple sclerosis.

Comments on this clone: What this receptor recognizes is not known. Within one base of it there is no much larger clone, and no base qualities were kept.

The library was prepared using the immunoSEQ multiplex PCR assay. TCRdb mirrors the immuneACCESS table, restricted to in-frame sequences. Some clones are absent from its copies; in checked studies, under half trace to an unresolved V gene, and the reason for the others is unknown. This sample is represented by roughly 33,000 clones; around 93% of them were singletons. Together, the top ten hold around 2.7% of the sample. In the germline V gene, CDR1 corresponds to KGHSH and CDR2 to LQKENI. V has 8 bases trimmed and J has 0 bases trimmed; junction bases matching no gene number 9. The CDR3 sequence holds 16 residues, the cysteine and phenylalanine included. Only CDR3 DNA is held: 48 bases, read in frame from base 1.

The input for sequencing was CD4+ T cells from peripheral blood mononuclear cells, taken in the third trimester of pregnancy. The source is a female donor in good health, enrolled as a control in a pregnancy study. This chain joins TRBV18 to TRBJ2-3; 9 bases in the middle match TRBD1. The CDR3 protein sequence reads: CASPRDRARSTDTQYF. The DNA reads TGTGCCAGCCCACGGGACAGGGCACGGAGCACAGATACGCAGTATTTT.